One and the same sample provided the 8 T cell receptor beta chains below, sequenced in a study of control samples from healthy donors and cancer patients. The assay was immunoSEQ multiplex PCR, and TCRdb's table has in-frame clones only and misses some. The profile shows tens of thousands of clones, approximately 91% of them singletons. The specimen sequenced was PBMCs. The source of these receptors is a man aged 45-60 years with lung cancer.

The genes are TRBV5-4 and TRBJ2-1, with 13 bases identical to TRBD2. The CDR3 is 15 residues long. V gave up 1 base and J gave up 8 bases; unmatched junction bases: 3. CDR1 and CDR2 (germline): SGHNT, YYREEE (reference sequence). CDR3: CASSLTSGGADEQFF. The CDR3, as DNA: TGTGCCAGCAGCTTGACTAGCGGGGGGGCCGATGAGCAGTTCTTC.

This chain connects TRBV6-5 to TRBJ2-3; 9 bases match TRBD2. Germline assignment: CDR1 MNHEY and CDR2 SVGAGI. The length of the CDR3 is 13 residues. The V segment lost 7 bases and the J segment 4 bases; nucleotides outside the gene matches: 3. The CDR3 nucleotides read TGTGCCAGCAACGCGGGGGGGCCAGATACGCAGTATTTT. Residues: CASNAGGPDTQYF.

This chain joins TRBV7-2 and TRBJ1-2; 8 bases are shared with TRBD1. This CDR3 has 14 amino acids. J gave up 7 bases and V 3 bases, and 7 bases lay outside the gene matches. Per germline, CDR1 SGHTA and CDR2 FQGNSA. CDR3 region: CASSLGGTGGGYTF. The CDR3 nucleotides read TGTGCCAGCAGCTTGGGGGGGACAGGTGGTGGCTACACCTTC.

V is TRBV3-1 (or the pseudogene TRBV3-2) and J is TRBJ2-7, with TRBD1 as a possible D gene (6 bases). Germline CDR1 LGHDT, CDR2 YNNKEL (reference sequence). This CDR3 spans 13 amino acids. The V and J ends lost 5 bases and 2 bases respectively, with 10 bases between them. CDR3 region: CASSVWGPYEQYF. The CDR3 DNA is TGTGCCAGCAGCGTGTGGGGGCCCTACGAGCAGTACTTC.

CDR3 DNA: TGTGCCAGCAGCTTGATGGGGAGTAGTCACACTGAAGCTTTCTTT. This gives the protein CASSLMGSSHTEAFF. The rearrangement uses TRBV7-8 and TRBJ1-1; D gene ambiguous. The germline gives CDR1 SGHVS, CDR2 FQNEAQ. This CDR3 has 15 amino acids. Trimming removed 3 bases from V and 3 bases from J, with 14 bases in between.

Points on this clone: Additional DNA sequences in this sample encode the identical CDR3. The chain couples TRBV29-1 to TRBJ2-2; D may be TRBD1 or TRBD2 (5 bases each). Germline loops: CDR1 SQVTM, CDR2 ANQGSEA. V was cut by 7 bases and J by 0 bases, with 12 bases left in between. The CDR3 sequence is 14 residues long. The CDR3 DNA reads TGCAGCGCTACGGGGCAGGCGAACACCGGGGAGCTGTTTTTT. This gives the protein CSATGQANTGELFF.

V gene TRBV7-2 combines with J gene TRBJ2-3, with 8 bases that match TRBD2. J gave up 4 bases and V 3 bases, and 18 bases lay outside the gene matches. CDR1 is SGHTA, CDR2 FQGNSA, per germline. The CDR3 contains 19 residues. CDR3 in DNA: TGTGCCAGCAGCTTTAATTCTCAATTGGCGGGGGGTTTGGCAGATACGCAGTATTTT. This codes for CASSFNSQLAGGLADTQYF.

The rearrangement uses TRBV5-6 and TRBJ2-3, with 8 bases lining up with TRBD2. V lost 2 bases and J lost 1; bases outside the gene matches: 6. CDR1 and CDR2 (germline): SGHDT, YYEEEE. This CDR3 region has 16 residues. Written as DNA, the CDR3 is TGTGCCAGCAGCTTCATAAGCGGGGGCCGCACAGATACGCAGTATTTT. Amino acid sequence: CASSFISGGRTDTQYF.